A single sample gave rise to the 27 T cell receptor beta chains below, sequenced in a study of blood T cell repertoires in COVID-19. Only in-frame clones appear in the TCRdb table, and some are missing; sequencing was by immunoSEQ multiplex PCR. Of more than 350,000 clones in the sample, roughly 89% were seen once. The specimen was PBMCs or T cells enriched from blood (not recorded which). The source is a woman aged 50 to 60 who had recovered from COVID-19.

J is TRBJ1-4 and V is TRBV19, with a tentative D call TRBD1 (6 bases). Germline CDR1 reads LNHDA; CDR2 reads SQIVND (reference sequence). The V and J ends lost 6 bases and 7 bases respectively, with 18 bases between them. The CDR3 is made up of 15 amino acids. As DNA, the CDR3 is TGTGCCAGTAGCAAGGCGGGGGCGGGACTTGAAAAACTGTTTTTT. Encoded protein: CASSKAGAGLEKLFF.

The chain uses TRBV7-3 and TRBJ2-2; TRBD1 is a possible D gene (5 bases). Trimming shortened V by 5 bases and J by 3 bases, and 13 bases separated the two germline ends. Germline loops: CDR1 SGHTA, CDR2 FQGTGA. The CDR3 length is 15 residues. The CDR3, as DNA: TGTGCCAGCAGCAAGGGTGGCAGGGACACCGGGGAGCTGTTTTTT. Its translation: CASSKGGRDTGELFF.

V gene TRBV7-2 combines with J gene TRBJ1-2, with D possibly being TRBD1 (6 bases). The V and J ends lost 5 bases and 4 bases respectively, with 17 bases between them. The CDR3 has 15 amino acids. CDR1 and CDR2 from the germline V gene are SGHTA and FQGNSA. The DNA for the CDR3 is TGTGCCAGCAGCCCAGGGGACGGATTGAGCTATGGCTACACCTTC. This sequence encodes CASSPGDGLSYGYTF.

V is TRBV19 and J is TRBJ1-5; the match to TRBD1 covers 12 bases. The V segment lost 5 bases and the J segment 1 base; nucleotides outside the gene matches: 15. The CDR3 loop spans 20 amino acids. In germline, CDR1 is LNHDA, CDR2 SQIVND (reference sequence). The CDR3 DNA is TGTGCCAGTAGTTTTCCAACCGGGACAGGGGGCTCCGCCAGCAATCAGCCCCAGCATTTT. This encodes CASSFPTGTGGSASNQPQHF. The variable domain in full, completed from reference TRBV19 and TRBJ1-5, reads DGGITQSPKYLFRKEGQNVTLSCEQNLNHDAMYWYRQDPGQGLRLIYYSQIVNDFQKGDIAEGYSVSREKKESFPLTVTSAQKNPTAFYLCASSFPTGTGGSASNQPQHFGDGTRLSIL.

V gene TRBV28 combines with J gene TRBJ1-6; D unclear. The V end was cut by 0 bases, the J end by 10 bases, with 13 bases between. Germline CDR1 is MDHEN and CDR2 is SYDVKM. The CDR3 loop spans 15 amino acids. This CDR3 reads CASSLWEGGRSPLHF. DNA of the CDR3: TGTGCCAGCAGTTTATGGGAAGGCGGTCGATCACCCCTCCACTTT.

The chain couples TRBV7-2 to TRBJ2-7, with D perhaps TRBD2 (7 bases). The CDR3 runs 13 residues. Germline V gene sequence: CDR1 SGHTA, CDR2 FQGNSA. The V and J ends lost 8 bases and 1 base respectively, with 12 bases between them. In DNA, the CDR3 is TGTGCCAGCCGCGAGGGGGGGTCCTACGAGCAGTACTTC. It specifies CASREGGSYEQYF.

The chain uses TRBV4-1 and TRBJ2-3; no clear D gene. CDR3 length equals 14 residues. The V end lost 6 bases, the J end lost 0 bases, and 10 bases lay between the germline ends. Germline V gene lookup returns CDR1 MGHRA and CDR2 YSYEKL. As DNA, the CDR3 is TGCGCCAGCAGGTGGCAGGAAAGCACAGATACGCAGTATTTT. Translated: CASRWQESTDTQYF.

V and J are TRBV10-3 and TRBJ2-7; a possible D gene is TRBD1 (6 bases). Trimming removed 6 bases from V and 0 bases from J, with 9 bases in between. Germline V gene lookup returns CDR1 ENHRY and CDR2 SYGVKD. The CDR3 is made up of 13 amino acids. The CDR3 bases are TGTGCCATCAGCGGGACAAGCTCCTACGAGCAGTACTTC. Translating it yields CAISGTSSYEQYF.

This clone came up once. The V gene is TRBV27, the J gene TRBJ1-1, with a tentative D call TRBD1 (5 bases). Germline V CDR1 and CDR2: MNHEY, SMNVEV (reference sequence). Trimming removed 8 bases at V and 4 bases at J, with 20 bases between. This CDR3 is built from 15 residues. The CDR3, as DNA: TGTGCCAGCCGTCTTGGGGGGGAGATTGGCACTGAAGCTTTCTTT. This translates into CASRLGGEIGTEAFF.

In its sample, this clone was seen once. V gene TRBV19 combines with J gene TRBJ2-2; D possibly corresponds to TRBD1 (5 bases). The CDR3 contains 14 residues. Germline CDR1 LNHDA, CDR2 SQIVND (reference sequence). V was clipped by 5 bases and J by 5 bases, with 12 bases between them. The CDR3 DNA sequence: TGTGCCAGTAGTGTCCAGGGAAGAACCGGGGAGCTGTTTTTT. Amino acids: CASSVQGRTGELFF.

The sample holds a few counts of this clone. The chain links TRBV11-3 to TRBJ1-3; a possible D gene is TRBD1 (5 bases). The CDR3 spans 16 residues. V lost 0 bases to trimming and J lost 2 bases, with 11 bases between them. Germline lookup yields CDR1 SGHNT and CDR2 YENEEA. The CDR3 DNA is TGTGCCAGCAGCTTAGAAGGCGGGACCGCTGGAAACACCATATATTTT. Residues: CASSLEGGTAGNTIYF.

The CDR3: CASSDSASGGISYNEQFF. CDR3 in DNA: TGTGCCAGCAGTGACTCAGCTAGCGGGGGGATTTCCTACAATGAGCAGTTCTTC. V is TRBV2 and J is TRBJ2-1, with TRBD2 identical over 11 bases. V shed 3 bases, J shed 1 base, and the junction held 8 bases outside the gene matches. CDR3 size: 18 residues. From germline, CDR1 is SNHLY and CDR2 FYNNEI.

The chain joins TRBV5-1 to TRBJ2-6; 7 bases line up with TRBD1. Trimming took 2 bases from V and 2 from J; bases not matched to a gene: 4. The CDR3 spans 16 residues. CDR1 and CDR2 (germline): SGHRS, YFSETQ. For the CDR3, the DNA is TGCGCCAGCAGCTTCAGACAGGGCGCTGGGGCCAACGTCCTGACTTTC. It specifies CASSFRQGAGANVLTF.

The chain carries TRBV11-2 and TRBJ2-5, with 11 bases that match TRBD1. Trimming at V came to 4 bases and at J to 4 bases, leaving 5 bases not matched to a gene. Germline CDR1 is SGHAT and CDR2 is FQNNGV. The CDR3 has 15 residues. In nucleotides, the CDR3 is TGTGCCAGCAGCTCACCGGACAGGGGGCCAGAGACCCAGTACTTC. It is translated as CASSSPDRGPETQYF.

The CDR3 coding sequence is TGTGCCAGCAGCCCGCTGGCTGGTTACCAAGAGACCCAGTACTTC. Its translation: CASSPLAGYQETQYF. This chain connects TRBV9 to TRBJ2-5; no clear D. The CDR3 is made up of 15 amino acids. V was cut by 4 bases and J by 0 bases, with 13 bases left in between. Germline V gives CDR1 SGDLS, CDR2 YYNGEE.

The genes are TRBV29-1 and TRBJ1-2; D not certain. The CDR3 runs 14 residues. The V gene's germline CDR1 is SQVTM and CDR2 ANQGSEA. Deletions cut 6 bases from V and 5 bases from J, with 19 bases between. This CDR3 reads CSVGPRPREYGYTF. In DNA form, the CDR3 reads TGCAGCGTCGGTCCAAGGCCACGGGAGTATGGCTACACCTTC.

Turning to this clone: This CDR3 is also generated by other DNA sequences in the sample. The chain links TRBV5-1 to TRBJ1-4, with D maybe TRBD1 (6 bases). Trimming took off 0 bases at V and 5 bases at J, with 8 bases between the two ends. The length of the CDR3 is 14 residues. Germline CDR1 is SGHRS and CDR2 is YFSETQ. CDR3 residues: CASSLGQENEKLFF. DNA for the CDR3: TGCGCCAGCAGCTTGGGACAGGAAAATGAAAAACTGTTTTTT.

About this clone: The germline gene is not matched at one end of the junction; a read error may be the cause. The chain is built from TRBV18 and TRBJ1-1; a possible D gene is TRBD1 (6 bases). There are 15 residues in the CDR3. In germline, CDR1 is KGHSH, CDR2 LQKENI. CDR3 sequence reads: CASSPLSGQGTEAFF. The CDR3 DNA reads as TGTGCCAGCTCGCCACTGTCGGGACAAGGAACTGAAGCTTTCTTT.

J is TRBJ1-4 and V is TRBV2; TRBD1 is a possible D gene (6 bases). CDR3 size: 15 residues. The germline gives CDR1 SNHLY, CDR2 FYNNEI. Trimming left V 2 bases short and J 7 bases short, with 14 bases between. CDR3 sequence reads: CASSEWGTPSEKLFF. In DNA form, the CDR3 reads TGTGCCAGCAGTGAATGGGGGACACCGTCTGAAAAACTGTTTTTT.

This CDR3 is CASSLAETQYF. CDR3 DNA sequence: TGCGCCAGCAGCCTAGCGGAGACCCAGTACTTC. The V and J genes are TRBV5-1 and TRBJ2-5; tentative D call: TRBD2 (6 bases). This CDR3 is built from 11 residues. CDR1 is SGHRS, CDR2 YFSETQ, per germline. Trimming removed 4 bases from V and 5 bases from J, with 6 bases in between.

This sequence joins TRBV21-1 and TRBJ1-2; TRBD1 is the table's D call, not checked against the DNA. TRBV21-1 represents a pseudogene. The CDR3 is 16 amino acids. CDR3: CASSKDRVQVGNGYTF. CDR3 DNA: TGTGCCAGCAGCAAAGACAGAGTCCAGGTAGGAAATGGCTACACCTTC.

The CDR3 sequence is CASSLFRGLSGNTIYF. In DNA form, the CDR3 reads TGTGCCAGCAGCTTATTCAGGGGTCTCTCTGGAAACACCATATATTTT. The chain joins TRBV7-2 to TRBJ1-3; D perhaps matches TRBD1 (6 bases). The CDR3 runs 16 residues. Trimming removed 2 bases at V and 0 bases at J, with 11 bases between. In germline, CDR1 is SGHTA, CDR2 FQGNSA.

The gene calls are TRBV5-8 and TRBJ2-3, with TRBD2 matching 9 bases. V shed 4 bases and J 0 bases; nucleotides not matched to a gene: 6. The germline V gene encodes CDR1 SGHTS and CDR2 YDEGEE. The CDR3 sequence is 16 residues long. This CDR3 reads CASSRGRGDSTDTQYF. The DNA for the CDR3 is TGTGCCAGCAGCCGCGGGAGGGGGGATAGCACAGATACGCAGTATTTT.

The V call is TRBV19, the J call TRBJ1-5; 7 nucleotides match TRBD1. CDR3 size: 14 residues. Losses at the gene ends were 9 bases for V and 6 bases for J; bases not matched to a gene: 11. CDR1 and CDR2 from the germline V gene are LNHDA and SQIVND (reference sequence). In DNA, the CDR3 is TGTGCCAGCACCAAACAGGGGCTAGGTCAGCCCCAGCATTTT. Translated: CASTKQGLGQPQHF.

This clone was seen only once. The chain employs TRBV27 and TRBJ1-1; perhaps TRBD1 as D (6 bases). Between the trimmed V and J ends, which lost 0 bases and 5 bases, there was a span of 13 bases. The CDR3 sequence is 15 residues long. Germline V gene data show CDR1 as MNHEY and CDR2 as SMNVEV (reference sequence). DNA of the CDR3: TGTGCCAGCAGTTTATCGAACAGGGCGTCGACTGAAGCTTTCTTT. It is translated as CASSLSNRASTEAFF.

The chain employs TRBV20-1 and TRBJ1-1; 7 bases agree with TRBD1. Looked up from germline, CDR1 is DFQATT and CDR2 is SNEGSKA (reference sequence). J was trimmed by 4 bases and V by 3 bases; bases with no gene match: 11. The CDR3 totals 15 residues. The CDR3 here is CSASDGTGESTEAFF. The CDR3 DNA reads TGCAGTGCTAGTGACGGAACAGGGGAGAGCACTGAAGCTTTCTTT.

This rearrangement joins TRBV6-1 to TRBJ1-5; possibly TRBD1 for D (6 bases). This CDR3 is 16 amino acids long. Germline CDR1 and CDR2: MNHNS and SASEGT. V lost 1 base, J lost 7 bases, and 17 bases lay in between. CDR3 protein: CASSEGPGRGYQPQHF. CDR3 bases: TGTGCCAGCAGTGAAGGCCCCGGCAGGGGATACCAGCCCCAGCATTTT.